This T cell receptor (beta chain) was recorded in a study of OX40 agonist ivuxolimab in advanced cancers. On the study more broadly: Partial responses were achieved by three patients, of whom one had hepatocellular carcinoma and two had cutaneous melanoma.

Of note for this clone: Its antigen remains unknown.

Germline V gene lookup returns CDR1 SEHNR and CDR2 FQNEAQ (reference sequence). This CDR3 has 12 amino acids. Deletions cut 3 bases from V and 4 bases from J, with 3 bases between. Method: immunoSEQ multiplex PCR; TCRdb's copy keeps in-frame clones and lacks some. The sample contains about 72,000 clones, roughly 87% of which appear only once. General study points: Among the lowest peripheral clonal expansion occurred in 0.1-3.0 mg/kg partial responders.

This TCR was sampled from an adult with an advanced solid tumor such as melanoma, head and neck, liver or kidney cancer. J is TRBJ2-2 and V is TRBV7-9; D not certain. The source material was CD4+ or CD8+ T cells sorted from blood, sampled in a trial of the OX40 agonist ivuxolimab. Here the CDR3 reads CASSLGTGELFF. CDR3 nucleotides: TGTGCCAGCAGCTTGGGCACCGGGGAGCTGTTTTTT.